This T cell receptor beta chain was sequenced in a study of shared clonotypes between healthy human individuals. Produced via immunoSEQ multiplex PCR; TCRdb's table is partial and in-frame only. This table has roughly 2 million clones, less than 95% appearing once. V lost 2 bases to trimming and J lost 6 bases, with 3 bases between them. The CDR3 is made up of 11 amino acids. CD45RO-negative, CCR7-selected cells formed the naive CD8 fraction, which excluded terminally differentiated effector memory CD45RA+ cells. This chain joins TRBV23-1 and TRBJ2-3, with D uncertain. TRBV23-1 is known as an ORF, though its function is uncertain. The sequenced sample consisted of naive CD8+ T cells sorted from blood. This clonotype was obtained from a man younger than 35 in good health. The CDR3 coding sequence is TGCGCCAGCAGTCAAGGGGATACGCAGTATTTT. Its protein is CASSQGDTQYF.